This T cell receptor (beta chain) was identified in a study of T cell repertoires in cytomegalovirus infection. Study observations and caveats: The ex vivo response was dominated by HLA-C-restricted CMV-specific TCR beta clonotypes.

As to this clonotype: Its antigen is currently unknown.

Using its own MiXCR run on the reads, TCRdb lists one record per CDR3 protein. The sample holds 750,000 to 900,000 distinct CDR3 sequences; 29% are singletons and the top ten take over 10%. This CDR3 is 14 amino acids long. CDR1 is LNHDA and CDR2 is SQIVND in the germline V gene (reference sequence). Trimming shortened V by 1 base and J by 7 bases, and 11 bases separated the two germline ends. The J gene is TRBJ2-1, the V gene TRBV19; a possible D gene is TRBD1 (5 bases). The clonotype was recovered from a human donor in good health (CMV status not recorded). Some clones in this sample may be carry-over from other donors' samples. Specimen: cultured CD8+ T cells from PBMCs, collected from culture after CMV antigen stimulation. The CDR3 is CASSIAPRVNEQFF. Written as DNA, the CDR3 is TGTGCCAGTAGTATAGCCCCCAGGGTGAATGAGCAGTTCTTC.